Each of the 2 T cell receptor beta chains below was sequenced from the same sample in a study of T cell changes during pregnancy in multiple sclerosis. Only in-frame clones appear in the TCRdb table, and some are missing; sequencing was by immunoSEQ multiplex PCR. Of tens of thousands of clones detected, about nine tenths appear once; the ten largest clones hold around 1.4%. The sequencing used peripheral blood, collected in the third trimester of pregnancy. These receptors were taken from a female donor with multiple sclerosis, enrolled in a pregnancy study.

The V call is TRBV4-1, the J call TRBJ2-5; no definite D call. The germline V and J ends were trimmed by 1 base and 5 bases, with 5 bases remaining between them. This CDR3 spans 12 amino acids. The germline gives CDR1 MGHRA, CDR2 YSYEKL. The CDR3 protein is CASSQGDETQYF. CDR3 DNA: TGCGCCAGCAGCCAAGGAGATGAGACCCAGTACTTC.

V usage is TRBV7-3 and J usage is TRBJ1-2; a possible D gene is TRBD1 (6 bases). Germline V gives CDR1 SGHTA, CDR2 FQGTGA. V dropped 2 bases and J dropped 2 bases, with 15 bases sitting between them. The CDR3 has 16 amino acids. CDR3 sequence: CASSLGTSRGNYGYTF. The CDR3 DNA is TGTGCCAGCAGCTTAGGGACGTCGAGGGGGAACTATGGCTACACCTTC.